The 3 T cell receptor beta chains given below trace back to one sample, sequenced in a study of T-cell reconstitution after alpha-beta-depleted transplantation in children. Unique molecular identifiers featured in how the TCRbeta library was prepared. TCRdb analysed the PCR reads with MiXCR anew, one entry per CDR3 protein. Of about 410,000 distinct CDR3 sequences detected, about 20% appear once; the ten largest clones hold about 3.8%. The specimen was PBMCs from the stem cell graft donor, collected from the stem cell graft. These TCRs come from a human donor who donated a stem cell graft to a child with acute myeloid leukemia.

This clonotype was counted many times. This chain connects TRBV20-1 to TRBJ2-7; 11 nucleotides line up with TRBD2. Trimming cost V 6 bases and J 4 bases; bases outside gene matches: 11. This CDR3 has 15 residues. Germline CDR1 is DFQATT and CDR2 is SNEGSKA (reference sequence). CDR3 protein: CSASTGLAAIYEQYF. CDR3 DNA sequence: TGCAGTGCGAGTACGGGACTAGCGGCGATTTACGAGCAGTACTTC.

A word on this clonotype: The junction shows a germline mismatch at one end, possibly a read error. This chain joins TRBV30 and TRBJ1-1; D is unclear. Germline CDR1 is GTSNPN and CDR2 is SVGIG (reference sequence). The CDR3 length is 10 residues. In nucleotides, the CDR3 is TGTGCCTGGGGGAACAGTGAAGCTTTCTTT. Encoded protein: CAWGNSEAFF.

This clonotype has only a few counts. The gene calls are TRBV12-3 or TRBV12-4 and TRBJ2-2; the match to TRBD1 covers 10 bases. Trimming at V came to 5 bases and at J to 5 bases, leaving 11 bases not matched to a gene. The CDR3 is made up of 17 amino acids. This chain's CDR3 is CASSPRGTGVGTGELFF. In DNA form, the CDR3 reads TGTGCCAGCAGTCCTCGTGGGACAGGGGTCGGGACCGGGGAGCTGTTTTTT.